The following is a T cell receptor (beta chain) sequence with its context. Data came from immunoSEQ multiplex PCR; TCRdb stores just in-frame clones and leaves some out. The repertoire holds 150,000 to 200,000 clones, with about 86% as singletons. Losses at the gene ends were 4 bases for V and 2 bases for J; bases not matched to a gene: 13. Germline CDR1 SGHDT, CDR2 YYEEEE. This CDR3 is built from 17 residues. The entry originates in a study of blood T cell repertoires in COVID-19. Study summary: Specimens from acute and convalescent COVID-19 originated in the United States, Italy and Spain. PBMCs, B-cell-depleted T cells, or T cells were the source of the cDNA or gDNA that made up the material.

This receptor was identified in a human donor with acute or convalescent COVID-19. The donor label of this sample is uncertain. The chain employs TRBV5-6 and TRBJ2-3; 7 bases match TRBD1. Sequenced input: peripheral blood. CDR3 in amino acids: CASSTYTGERATDTQYF. As DNA, the CDR3 is TGTGCCAGCAGCACGTATACAGGGGAACGGGCCACAGATACGCAGTATTTT.